These 9 T cell receptor beta chains were all obtained from the same sample, sequenced in a study of T cells in Graves' hyperthyroidism and ophthalmopathy. Template material for amplifying TCR beta CDR3 regions consisted of RNA transcripts. Researchers ran a first-round RT-PCR on the TCR CDR3 using the HTBI primer set. MiXCR, run by TCRdb on the multiplex PCR reads, gives a single entry per CDR3 protein. The table has fewer than 550,000 distinct CDR3 sequences, 15% to 19% seen once. Sequences were obtained from blood. The receptors derive from a woman under 30 with Graves' hyperthyroidism.

This clonotype was seen many times. V usage is TRBV4-1 and J usage is TRBJ2-7; no definite D call. The V end lost 0 bases, the J end lost 4 bases, and 7 bases lay between the germline ends. In germline, CDR1 is MGHRA, CDR2 YSYEKL. CDR3 length: 13 amino acids. The CDR3 protein is CASSQEVRYEQYF. DNA for the CDR3: TGCGCCAGCAGCCAAGAAGTCCGGTACGAGCAGTACTTC.

The rearrangement joins TRBV9 to TRBJ2-2; 10 nucleotides match TRBD1. The germline gives CDR1 SGDLS, CDR2 YYNGEE. V was clipped by 8 bases and J by 5 bases; unmatched bases: 6. This CDR3 comprises 14 residues. The CDR3 sequence is CASTRDRGTGELFF. The DNA for the CDR3 is TGTGCCAGTACTAGGGACAGGGGTACCGGGGAGCTGTTTTTT.

Ten or more counts support this clonotype. The rearrangement uses TRBV19 and TRBJ1-1, with D uncertain. V lost 3 bases to trimming and J lost 0 bases, with 8 bases between them. The CDR3 is 14 amino acids. Germline loops: CDR1 LNHDA, CDR2 SQIVND (reference sequence). As DNA, the CDR3 is TGTGCCAGTAGTATGGGGAGAATGAACACTGAAGCTTTCTTT. Encoded protein: CASSMGRMNTEAFF.

This clonotype appeared many times. The genes are TRBV30 and TRBJ2-1, with TRBD2 matching 8 bases. Germline values: CDR1 GTSNPN, CDR2 SVGIG (reference sequence). CDR3 length: 15 amino acids. After removal of 8 bases from V and 5 bases from J, the junction contained 14 bases not matched to a gene. CDR3 sequence (DNA): TGTGCCCTCACAAGGGGACTAGTAGGGAACAATGAGCAGTTCTTC. The encoded protein is CALTRGLVGNNEQFF.

This clonotype was recorded many times. The chain carries TRBV6-1 and TRBJ1-5; 8 nucleotides align to TRBD1. V trimming: 1 base; J trimming: 2 bases; junction bases outside the gene matches: 4. This CDR3 is 16 amino acids long. Germline loops: CDR1 MNHNS, CDR2 SASEGT. CDR3 in DNA: TGTGCCAGCAGTGAAGGCAGGGGGCGGGGCAATCAGCCCCAGCATTTT. The encoded protein is CASSEGRGRGNQPQHF.

Ten or more counts support this clonotype. The DNA of the CDR3 is TGTGCCAGCAGCTTAGGCGGATGGTACCAAGAGACCCAGTACTTC. It encodes CASSLGGWYQETQYF. The V and J genes are TRBV7-2 and TRBJ2-5, with no clear D. Germline CDR1 is SGHTA and CDR2 is FQGNSA. V shed 1 base and J shed 0 bases, with 9 bases lying between them. This CDR3 comprises 15 residues.

There are many counts of this clonotype. This chain joins TRBV19 and TRBJ2-1; D is unclear. The CDR3 runs to 14 residues. Germline CDR1 and CDR2: LNHDA and SQIVND (reference sequence). Trimming took 1 base from V and 4 from J, leaving 8 bases between them. In DNA, the CDR3 is TGTGCCAGTAGTATAGCGACGGATTACAATGAGCAGTTCTTC. Protein: CASSIATDYNEQFF.

Only a few counts were recorded for this clonotype. Germline is not matched at one junction end, which may reflect a read error. The J gene is TRBJ2-3, the V gene TRBV11-2, with TRBD1 matching over 7 bases. This CDR3 has 14 amino acids. The germline V gene has CDR1 SGHAT and CDR2 FQNNGV. The CDR3 is CASSQDRPPDTQCF. The CDR3 bases are TGTGCCAGCAGCCAGGACAGGCCCCCAGATACGCAGTGTTTT.

This clonotype was detected many times. The CDR3 loop reads CASSDSSYEQYF. The CDR3 bases are TGTGCCAGCAGCGACAGCTCCTACGAGCAGTACTTC. The chain couples TRBV3-1 to TRBJ2-7; a possible D gene is TRBD1 (5 bases). There are 12 residues in the CDR3. Germline V CDR1 and CDR2: LGHDT, YNNKEL (reference sequence). V lost 5 bases and J 0 bases, leaving 5 bases between the germline ends.